These 5 T cell receptor beta chains were sequenced from one sample in a study of radiotherapy plus CTLA-4 blockade in lung cancer. The repertoire was sequenced with immunoSEQ multiplex PCR; TCRdb's copy has only in-frame clones and lacks some. The data contain 30,000 to 35,000 clones, 75% to 85% of them singletons. The sample was peripheral blood, taken from a patient treated with radiotherapy plus ipilimumab. These TCRs come from a human donor with non-small cell lung cancer that progressed on radiotherapy plus ipilimumab.

The chain uses TRBV7-3 and TRBJ2-1; TRBD1 agrees at 7 bases. The germline gives CDR1 SGHTA, CDR2 FQGTGA. The CDR3 sequence is 16 residues long. V shed 5 bases and J 0 bases; nucleotides not matched to a gene: 7. The CDR3 loop reads CASSNGQASSYNEQFF. The CDR3, as DNA: TGTGCCAGCAGCAACGGACAGGCGAGCTCCTACAATGAGCAGTTCTTC.

The J gene is TRBJ2-7, the V gene TRBV19, with D maybe TRBD1 (6 bases). The germline CDR1 and CDR2 sequences are LNHDA and SQIVND (reference sequence). Trimming removed 5 bases from V and 3 bases from J, with 11 bases in between. The CDR3 is made up of 13 amino acids. Here the CDR3 reads CASSVTGLYEQYF. The CDR3 DNA sequence: TGTGCCAGTAGTGTCACAGGGCTCTACGAGCAGTACTTC.

CDR3 DNA: TGTGCCAGCAGTCGGGACGGGGGGAGGAACACTGAAGCTTTCTTT. Its translation: CASSRDGGRNTEAFF. The chain recombines TRBV2 with TRBJ1-1; D possibly corresponds to TRBD1 (5 bases). This CDR3 spans 15 amino acids. Germline-derived CDR1 and CDR2 are SNHLY and FYNNEI. The ends were cut back, 5 bases at V and 1 base at J, with 14 bases in the middle.

The V gene is TRBV5-1, the J gene TRBJ2-7, with TRBD1 matching over 8 bases. The CDR3 extends over 14 amino acids. Per the germline V gene, CDR1 is SGHRS and CDR2 is YFSETQ. J gave up 5 bases and V 4 bases, and 8 bases lay outside the gene matches. CDR3 nucleotide sequence: TGCGCCAGCAGCGAGGGACAGGTACGCAACGAGCAGTACTTC. It specifies CASSEGQVRNEQYF.

This chain uses TRBV28 with TRBJ2-7; 7 bases match TRBD1. Germline V gives CDR1 MDHEN, CDR2 SYDVKM. The V gene end was trimmed by 6 bases and the J gene end by 3 bases; junction bases not matched to a gene: 8. There are 14 residues in the CDR3. The CDR3 protein is CASSLWAGGYEQYF. CDR3 coding DNA: TGTGCCAGCAGCCTCTGGGCAGGGGGCTACGAGCAGTACTTC.